These T cell receptor beta chains were read from a single sample in a study of cytomegalovirus exposure and HLA in healthy donors. Assay used: immunoSEQ multiplex PCR; TCRdb lists only in-frame clones, some missing. The repertoire table contains around 70,000 clones. The source material was PBMCs. The receptors here all came from a woman aged 40 to 55 in good health and CMV-seropositive. CDR3s include the opening cysteine and the closing phenylalanine or tryptophan. D genes are given only for firm matches. A clone size is listed for some rows: how often the clone was seen (once, few, many), or a class if it is expanded.

d_gene: TRBD2
abundance: .
v_gene: TRBV4-1
j_gene: TRBJ2-3
CDR3aa: CASSRLAGEGDTQYF
CDR3nt: TGCGCCAGCAGCCGACTAGCGGGAGAGGGAGATACGCAGTATTTT

d_gene: .
abundance: .
v_gene: TRBV5-1
j_gene: TRBJ2-1
CDR3aa: CASSLTAQGYEQFF
CDR3nt: TGCGCCAGCAGCCTTACCGCCCAGGGTTATGAGCAGTTCTTC

d_gene: TRBD1
abundance: .
v_gene: TRBV7-9
j_gene: TRBJ2-2
CDR3aa: CASSPGQGVKNTGELFF
CDR3nt: TGTGCCAGCAGCCCTGGACAGGGAGTAAAAAACACCGGGGAGCTGTTCTTT

d_gene: TRBD1
abundance: .
v_gene: TRBV25-1
j_gene: TRBJ2-7
CDR3aa: CASSPGTAALAREQYF
CDR3nt: TGTGCCAGCAGTCCGGGGACAGCCGCGCTTGCTCGGGAGCAGTACTTC

d_gene: TRBD2
abundance: .
v_gene: TRBV19
j_gene: TRBJ2-3
CDR3aa: CASSPGTTLNTQYF
CDR3nt: TGTGCCAGTAGTCCTGGGACTACGCTAAATACGCAGTATTTT

d_gene: .
abundance: .
v_gene: TRBV7-2
j_gene: TRBJ2-7
CDR3aa: CASSLEGRAYEQYF
CDR3nt: TGTGCCAGCAGCTTAGAAGGCAGGGCCTACGAGCAGTACTTC

d_gene: TRBD2
abundance: .
v_gene: TRBV10-3
j_gene: TRBJ2-3
CDR3aa: CAISPSGGTDTQYF
CDR3nt: TGTGCCATCAGCCCTAGCGGGGGGACAGATACGCAGTATTTT

d_gene: .
abundance: .
v_gene: TRBV4-1
j_gene: TRBJ2-1
CDR3aa: CASSQVGGDLSSYNEQFF
CDR3nt: TGCGCCAGCAGCCAAGTAGGTGGAGACTTAAGCTCCTACAATGAGCAGTTCTTC

d_gene: .
abundance: .
v_gene: TRBV18
j_gene: TRBJ2-7
CDR3aa: CASSTPLDNEQYF
CDR3nt: TGTGCCAGCTCAACTCCCCTTGACAACGAGCAGTACTTC

d_gene: .
abundance: .
v_gene: TRBV2
j_gene: TRBJ2-4
CDR3aa: CASSEVRVIAKNIQYF
CDR3nt: TGTGCCAGCAGTGAAGTGAGGGTAATAGCCAAAAACATTCAGTACTTC

d_gene: .
abundance: .
v_gene: TRBV15
j_gene: TRBJ1-5
CDR3aa: CATSRDWADGINQPQHF
CDR3nt: TGTGCCACCAGCAGAGACTGGGCAGACGGGATCAATCAGCCCCAGCATTTT

d_gene: TRBD1
abundance: .
v_gene: TRBV5-1
j_gene: TRBJ1-2
CDR3aa: CASSSTSGTGGYTF
CDR3nt: TGCGCCAGCAGCTCAACCTCCGGGACAGGGGGCTACACCTTC

d_gene: TRBD2
abundance: .
v_gene: TRBV7-3
j_gene: TRBJ2-1
CDR3aa: CASSLRLAGSYSYNEQFF
CDR3nt: TGTGCCAGCAGCTTAAGACTAGCGGGTTCGTACTCCTACAATGAGCAGTTCTTC

d_gene: TRBD1
abundance: .
v_gene: TRBV6-5
j_gene: TRBJ2-3
CDR3aa: CASSYHRGDQDTQYF
CDR3nt: TGTGCCAGCAGTTACCACAGGGGGGATCAGGATACGCAGTATTTT

d_gene: .
abundance: .
v_gene: TRBV10-1
j_gene: TRBJ2-5
CDR3aa: CASSETGQNQETQYF
CDR3nt: TGCGCCAGCAGTGAAACCGGACAGAACCAAGAGACCCAGTACTTC

d_gene: .
abundance: .
v_gene: TRBV28
j_gene: TRBJ1-2
CDR3aa: CASRQDRYNYGYTF
CDR3nt: TGTGCCAGCAGGCAAGACAGGTATAACTATGGCTACACCTTC

d_gene: .
abundance: .
v_gene: TRBV6-4
j_gene: TRBJ1-4
CDR3aa: CASSTGNEKLFF
CDR3nt: TGTGCCAGCAGTACAGGGAATGAAAAACTGTTTTTT

d_gene: .
abundance: .
v_gene: TRBV2
j_gene: TRBJ1-3
CDR3aa: CASSSGAGVGNTIYF
CDR3nt: TGTGCCAGCAGTTCAGGAGCAGGGGTTGGAAACACCATATATTTT

d_gene: .
abundance: .
v_gene: TRBV7-3
j_gene: TRBJ2-6
CDR3aa: CASSADRSGANVLTF
CDR3nt: TGTGCCAGCAGCGCAGACAGGTCTGGGGCCAACGTCCTGACTTTC

d_gene: TRBD2
abundance: .
v_gene: TRBV5-1
j_gene: TRBJ2-7
CDR3aa: CASSLLGLAGVYEQYF
CDR3nt: TGCGCCAGCAGCTTACTAGGACTAGCGGGGGTGTACGAGCAGTACTTC

d_gene: .
abundance: .
v_gene: TRBV6-5
j_gene: TRBJ1-5
CDR3aa: CASGEWSNQPQHF
CDR3nt: TGTGCCAGCGGGGAGTGGAGCAATCAGCCCCAGCATTTT

d_gene: .
abundance: .
v_gene: TRBV5-1
j_gene: TRBJ1-3
CDR3aa: CASSSGTLSGNTIYF
CDR3nt: TGCGCCAGCAGCTCCGGGACACTCTCTGGAAACACCATATATTTT

d_gene: .
abundance: .
v_gene: TRBV10-3
j_gene: TRBJ1-5
CDR3aa: CAISEGVGNQPQHF
CDR3nt: TGTGCCATCAGTGAGGGTGTAGGCAATCAGCCCCAGCATTTT

d_gene: TRBD2
abundance: .
v_gene: TRBV5-6
j_gene: TRBJ2-7
CDR3aa: CASSSTKLAGMEQYF
CDR3nt: TGTGCCAGCAGCTCCACGAAACTAGCGGGAATGGAGCAGTACTTC

d_gene: TRBD1
abundance: .
v_gene: TRBV19
j_gene: TRBJ2-3
CDR3aa: CASSGRNTGAATDTQYF
CDR3nt: TGTGCCAGTAGTGGACGTAACACAGGGGCCGCCACAGATACGCAGTATTTT

d_gene: .
abundance: .
v_gene: TRBV5-5
j_gene: TRBJ1-2
CDR3aa: CASSLLAPLGGYTF
CDR3nt: TGTGCCAGCAGCTTGCTAGCACCCCTTGGTGGCTACACCTTC

d_gene: .
abundance: .
v_gene: TRBV29-1
j_gene: TRBJ2-3
CDR3aa: CSVHRDSVPDTQYF
CDR3nt: TGCAGCGTGCACCGGGACTCTGTTCCAGATACGCAGTATTTT

d_gene: TRBD1
abundance: .
v_gene: TRBV5-6
j_gene: TRBJ1-2
CDR3aa: CASSFLGDRIANYGHTF
CDR3nt: TGTGCCAGCAGCTTCTTAGGGGACAGGATAGCTAACTATGGCCACACCTTC

d_gene: .
abundance: .
v_gene: TRBV25-1
j_gene: TRBJ1-4
CDR3aa: CASSEENEKLFF
CDR3nt: TGTGCCAGCAGTGAGGAGAATGAAAAACTGTTTTTT

d_gene: .
abundance: .
v_gene: TRBV9
j_gene: TRBJ1-1
CDR3aa: CASSVVRDTEAFF
CDR3nt: TGTGCCAGCAGCGTAGTCAGGGATACTGAAGCTTTCTTT

d_gene: TRBD1
abundance: .
v_gene: TRBV5-8
j_gene: TRBJ1-6
CDR3aa: CASSPGTGDSPLHF
CDR3nt: TGTGCCAGCAGCCCCGGGACAGGGGATTCACCCCTCCACTTT

d_gene: TRBD2
abundance: .
v_gene: TRBV19
j_gene: TRBJ2-2
CDR3aa: CASSIGAGGYTGELFF
CDR3nt: TGTGCCAGTAGTATCGGAGCGGGGGGGTACACCGGGGAGCTGTTTTTT

d_gene: TRBD1
abundance: .
v_gene: TRBV18
j_gene: TRBJ2-7
CDR3aa: CASSPTGISYEQYF
CDR3nt: TGTGCCAGCTCACCGACAGGGATCTCCTACGAGCAGTACTTC

d_gene: .
abundance: .
v_gene: TRBV5-6
j_gene: TRBJ2-7
CDR3aa: CASSSRGAGPHEQYF
CDR3nt: TGTGCCAGCAGCTCGCGTGGCGCAGGCCCCCACGAGCAGTACTTC

d_gene: .
abundance: .
v_gene: TRBV5-4
j_gene: TRBJ2-2
CDR3aa: CASSSGQKNTGELFF
CDR3nt: TGTGCCAGCAGCTCAGGACAAAAGAACACCGGGGAGCTGTTTTTT

d_gene: .
abundance: .
v_gene: TRBV7-2
j_gene: TRBJ1-4
CDR3aa: CASSPTGGTNEKLFF
CDR3nt: TGTGCCAGCAGCCCAACCGGGGGTACTAATGAAAAACTGTTTTTT

d_gene: TRBD2
abundance: .
v_gene: TRBV6-6
j_gene: TRBJ2-1
CDR3aa: CLASGGINNEQFF
CDR3nt: TGTCTGGCGAGCGGGGGTATTAACAATGAGCAGTTCTTC

d_gene: .
abundance: .
v_gene: TRBV9
j_gene: TRBJ1-1
CDR3aa: CASSVDGLGTEAFF
CDR3nt: TGTGCCAGCAGCGTAGACGGGTTGGGCACTGAAGCTTTCTTT

d_gene: .
abundance: .
v_gene: TRBV27
j_gene: TRBJ2-1
CDR3aa: CASSLRPPANEQFF
CDR3nt: TGTGCCAGCAGTTTGAGGCCGCCGGCCAATGAGCAGTTCTTC

d_gene: .
abundance: .
v_gene: TRBV5-4
j_gene: TRBJ1-1
CDR3aa: CASSLDNPTANTEAFF
CDR3nt: TGTGCCAGCAGCCTGGACAATCCTACAGCGAACACTGAAGCTTTCTTT

d_gene: .
abundance: .
v_gene: TRBV28
j_gene: TRBJ2-7
CDR3aa: CASTSGGYPYEQYF
CDR3nt: TGTGCCAGCACATCAGGCGGGTACCCATACGAGCAGTACTTC

d_gene: TRBD1
abundance: .
v_gene: TRBV5-4
j_gene: TRBJ2-7
CDR3aa: CASSLGGQGGYEQYF
CDR3nt: TGTGCCAGCAGCTTGGGAGGACAGGGGGGGTACGAGCAGTACTTC

d_gene: .
abundance: medium-sized
v_gene: TRBV6-4
j_gene: TRBJ1-1
CDR3aa: CASSEGENTEAFF
CDR3nt: TGTGCCAGCAGTGAAGGGGAGAACACTGAAGCTTTCTTT

d_gene: TRBD2
abundance: .
v_gene: TRBV28
j_gene: TRBJ2-1
CDR3aa: CASKLPGLAVYNEQFF
CDR3nt: TGTGCCAGCAAACTACCGGGACTAGCGGTTTACAATGAGCAGTTCTTC

d_gene: TRBD1
abundance: .
v_gene: TRBV5-1
j_gene: TRBJ2-3
CDR3aa: CASSLGGQGSDTQYF
CDR3nt: TGCGCCAGCAGCTTGGGGGGACAGGGGTCAGATACGCAGTATTTT

d_gene: TRBD2
abundance: .
v_gene: TRBV4-2
j_gene: TRBJ2-3
CDR3aa: CASSKGVAGGPSTDTQYF
CDR3nt: TGTGCCAGCAGCAAAGGGGTAGCGGGGGGGCCGAGCACAGATACGCAGTATTTT

d_gene: TRBD2
abundance: .
v_gene: TRBV10-2
j_gene: TRBJ2-7
CDR3aa: CASSPGTSGSYEQYF
CDR3nt: TGCGCCAGCAGCCCTGGGACTAGCGGGAGCTACGAGCAGTACTTC

d_gene: TRBD1
abundance: .
v_gene: TRBV6-5
j_gene: TRBJ1-1
CDR3aa: CASSRPGGVREAFF
CDR3nt: TGTGCCAGCAGCCGCCCAGGGGGAGTTAGGGAAGCTTTCTTT

d_gene: TRBD1
abundance: .
v_gene: TRBV9
j_gene: TRBJ2-3
CDR3aa: CASGTGGTDTQYF
CDR3nt: TGTGCCAGCGGGACAGGGGGCACAGATACGCAGTATTTT

d_gene: TRBD1
abundance: .
v_gene: TRBV4-3
j_gene: TRBJ1-5
CDR3aa: CASSQQGDQPQHF
CDR3nt: TGCGCCAGCAGCCAGCAGGGGGATCAGCCCCAGCATTTT

d_gene: .
abundance: .
v_gene: TRBV2
j_gene: TRBJ2-7
CDR3aa: CASSESLDFGLYRYF
CDR3nt: TGTGCCAGCAGTGAAAGTCTGGACTTCGGTCTATACCGCTACTTC

d_gene: TRBD2
abundance: .
v_gene: TRBV28
j_gene: TRBJ2-7
CDR3aa: CASIPSGSYEQYF
CDR3nt: TGTGCCAGCATTCCTAGCGGATCCTACGAGCAGTACTTC

d_gene: .
abundance: .
v_gene: TRBV7-9
j_gene: TRBJ2-7
CDR3aa: CASSLFLQAPYEQYF
CDR3nt: TGTGCCAGCAGCTTATTCTTACAGGCACCCTACGAGCAGTACTTC

d_gene: TRBD1
abundance: .
v_gene: TRBV27
j_gene: TRBJ2-7
CDR3aa: CASSLGQGGIYEQYF
CDR3nt: TGTGCCAGCAGTTTAGGACAGGGAGGAATCTACGAGCAGTACTTC

d_gene: .
abundance: .
v_gene: TRBV27
j_gene: TRBJ1-1
CDR3aa: CASSLSIIGGGINTEAFF
CDR3nt: TGTGCCAGCAGTTTATCGATAATTGGGGGGGGGATTAACACTGAAGCTTTCTTT

d_gene: .
abundance: .
v_gene: TRBV6-5
j_gene: TRBJ2-1
CDR3aa: CAARGPYNEQFF
CDR3nt: TGTGCCGCGAGAGGCCCCTACAATGAGCAGTTCTTC